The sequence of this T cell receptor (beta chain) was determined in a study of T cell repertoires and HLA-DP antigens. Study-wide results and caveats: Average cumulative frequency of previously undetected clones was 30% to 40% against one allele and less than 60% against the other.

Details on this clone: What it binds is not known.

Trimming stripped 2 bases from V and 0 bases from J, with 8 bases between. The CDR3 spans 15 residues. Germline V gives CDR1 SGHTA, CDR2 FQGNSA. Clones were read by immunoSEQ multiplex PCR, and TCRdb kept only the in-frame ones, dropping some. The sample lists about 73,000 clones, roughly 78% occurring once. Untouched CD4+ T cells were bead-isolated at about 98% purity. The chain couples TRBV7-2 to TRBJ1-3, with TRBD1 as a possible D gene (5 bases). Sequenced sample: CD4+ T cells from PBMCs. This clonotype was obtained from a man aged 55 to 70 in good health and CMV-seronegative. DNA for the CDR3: TGTGCCAGCAGCTTACGGGGGATCTCTGGAAACACCATATATTTT. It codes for CASSLRGISGNTIYF. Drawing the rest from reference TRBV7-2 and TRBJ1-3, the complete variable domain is GAGVSQSPSNKVTEKGKDVELRCDPISGHTALYWYRQSLGQGLEFLIYFQGNSAPDKSGLPSDRFSAERTGGSVSTLTIQRTQQEDSAVYLCASSLRGISGNTIYFGEGSWLTVV.